This T cell receptor (beta chain) was identified in a study of cytotoxic CD8 clonotypes in ibrutinib-treated CLL. Only in-frame clones appear in the TCRdb table, and some are missing; sequencing was by immunoSEQ multiplex PCR. This table has some 120,000 clones, 80% to 90% appearing once. In germline, CDR1 is MNHNS, CDR2 SASEGT. This CDR3 is built from 12 residues. V was shortened by 4 bases and J by 7 bases, with 7 bases between the two germline ends. The specimen comprised PBMCs, sampled after 24 months of ibrutinib treatment. The sequence derives from a human donor with chronic lymphocytic leukemia. The J gene is TRBJ1-4, the V gene TRBV6-1; D call uncertain. The CDR3 is CASSARFEKLFF. For the CDR3, the DNA is TGTGCCAGCAGTGCCAGATTTGAAAAACTGTTTTTT.